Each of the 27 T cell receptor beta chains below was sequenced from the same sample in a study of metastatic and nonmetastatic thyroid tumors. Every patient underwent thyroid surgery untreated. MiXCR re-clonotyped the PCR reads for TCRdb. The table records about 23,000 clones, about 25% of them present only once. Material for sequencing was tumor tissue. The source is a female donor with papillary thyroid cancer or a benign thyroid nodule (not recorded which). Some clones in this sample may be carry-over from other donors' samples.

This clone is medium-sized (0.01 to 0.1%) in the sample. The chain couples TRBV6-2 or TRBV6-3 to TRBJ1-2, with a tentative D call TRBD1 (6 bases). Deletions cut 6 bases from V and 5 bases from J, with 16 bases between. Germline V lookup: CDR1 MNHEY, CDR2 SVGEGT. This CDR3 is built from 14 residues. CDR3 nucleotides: TGTGCCAGCAGCTCCGGGACAATCATATATGGCTACACCTTC. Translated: CASSSGTIIYGYTF.

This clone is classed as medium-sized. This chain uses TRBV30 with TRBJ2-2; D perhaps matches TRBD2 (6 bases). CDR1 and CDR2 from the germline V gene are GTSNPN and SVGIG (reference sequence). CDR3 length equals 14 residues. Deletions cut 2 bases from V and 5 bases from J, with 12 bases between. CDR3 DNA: TGTGCCTGGAGTAGGGAGGCGGGTACCGGGGAGCTGTTTTTT. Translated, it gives CAWSREAGTGELFF. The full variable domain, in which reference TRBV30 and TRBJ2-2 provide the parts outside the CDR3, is SQTIHQWPATLVQPVGSPLSLECTVEGTSNPNLYWYRQAAGRGLQLLFYSVGIGQISSEVPQNLSASRPQDRQFILSSKKLLLSDSGFYLCAWSREAGTGELFFGEGSRLTVL.

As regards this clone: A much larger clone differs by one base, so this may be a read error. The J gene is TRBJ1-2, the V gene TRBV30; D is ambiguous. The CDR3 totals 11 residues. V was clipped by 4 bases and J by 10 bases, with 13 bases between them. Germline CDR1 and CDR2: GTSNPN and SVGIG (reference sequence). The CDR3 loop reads CAWISAEVYTF. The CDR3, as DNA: TGTGCCTGGATCTCAGCGGAAGTCTACACCTTC.

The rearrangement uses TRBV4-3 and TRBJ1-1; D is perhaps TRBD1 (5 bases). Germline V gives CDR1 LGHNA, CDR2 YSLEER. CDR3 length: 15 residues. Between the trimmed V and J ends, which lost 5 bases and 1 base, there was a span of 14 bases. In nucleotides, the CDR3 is TGCGCCAGCAGCGGACATTTGGGAGAGAACACTGAAGCTTTCTTT. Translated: CASSGHLGENTEAFF.

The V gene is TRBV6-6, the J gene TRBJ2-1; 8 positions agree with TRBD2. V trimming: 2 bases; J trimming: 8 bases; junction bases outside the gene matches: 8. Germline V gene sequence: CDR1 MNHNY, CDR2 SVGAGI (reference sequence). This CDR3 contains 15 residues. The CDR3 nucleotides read TGTGCCAGCAGTTACCTCCCTAGCGGGTGCCATGAGCAGTTCTTC. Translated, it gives CASSYLPSGCHEQFF.

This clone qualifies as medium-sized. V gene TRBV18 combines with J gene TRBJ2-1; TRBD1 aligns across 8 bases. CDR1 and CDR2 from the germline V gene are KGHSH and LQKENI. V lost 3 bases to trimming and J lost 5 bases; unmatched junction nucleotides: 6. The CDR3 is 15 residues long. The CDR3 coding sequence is TGTGCCAGCTCACCCGGGCAGGGGGCTAACAATGAGCAGTTCTTC. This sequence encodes CASSPGQGANNEQFF. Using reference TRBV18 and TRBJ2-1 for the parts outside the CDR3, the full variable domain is NAGVMQNPRHLVRRRGQEARLRCSPMKGHSHVYWYRQLPEEGLKFMVYLQKENIIDESGMPKERFSAEFPKEGPSILRIQQVVRGDSAAYFCASSPGQGANNEQFFGPGTRLTVL.

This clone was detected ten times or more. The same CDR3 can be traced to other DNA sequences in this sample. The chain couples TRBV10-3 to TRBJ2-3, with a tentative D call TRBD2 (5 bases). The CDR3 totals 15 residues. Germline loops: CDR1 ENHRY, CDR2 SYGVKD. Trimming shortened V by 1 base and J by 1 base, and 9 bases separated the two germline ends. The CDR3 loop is CAISEWVGGTDTQYF. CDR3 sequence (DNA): TGTGCCATCAGTGAGTGGGTCGGGGGCACAGATACGCAGTATTTT.

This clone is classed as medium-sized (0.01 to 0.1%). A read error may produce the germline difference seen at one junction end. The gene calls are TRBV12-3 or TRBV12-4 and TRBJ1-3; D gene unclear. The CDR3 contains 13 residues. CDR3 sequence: CASSSTRSLLGYF. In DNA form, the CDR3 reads TGTGCCAGCAGCTCCACAAGGAGTCTCTTGGGTTACTTT.

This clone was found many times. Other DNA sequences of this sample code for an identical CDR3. As DNA, the CDR3 is TGTGCCAGCAGCCCGCGGGGAGAGCGGGGGGGCCTCAATGAGCAGTTCTTC. It specifies CASSPRGERGGLNEQFF. The chain links TRBV5-6 to TRBJ2-1, with TRBD2 matching over 10 bases. Looked up from germline, CDR1 is SGHDT and CDR2 is YYEEEE. V gave up 4 bases and J gave up 6 bases; unmatched junction bases: 13. The CDR3 is 17 residues long.

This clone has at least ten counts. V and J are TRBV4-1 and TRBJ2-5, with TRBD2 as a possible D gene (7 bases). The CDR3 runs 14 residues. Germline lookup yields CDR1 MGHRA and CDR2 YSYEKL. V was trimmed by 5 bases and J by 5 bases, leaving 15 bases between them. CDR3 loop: CASSFRGAGETQYF. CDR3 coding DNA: TGCGCCAGCAGCTTCCGGGGGGCCGGGGAGACCCAGTACTTC.

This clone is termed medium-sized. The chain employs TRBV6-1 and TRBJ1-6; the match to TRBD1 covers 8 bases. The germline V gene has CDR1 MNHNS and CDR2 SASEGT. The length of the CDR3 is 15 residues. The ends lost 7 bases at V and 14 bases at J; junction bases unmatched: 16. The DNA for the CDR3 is TGTGCCAGCACCCTGGACAGGGCGAGGGAAGGGGCCCTCCACTTT. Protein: CASTLDRAREGALHF.

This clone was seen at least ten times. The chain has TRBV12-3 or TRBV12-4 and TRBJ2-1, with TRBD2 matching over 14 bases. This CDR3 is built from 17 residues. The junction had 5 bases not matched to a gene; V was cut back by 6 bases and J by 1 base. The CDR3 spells CASSPGTSGRSYNEQFF. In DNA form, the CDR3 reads TGTGCCAGCAGCCCCGGGACTAGCGGGAGATCCTACAATGAGCAGTTCTTC.

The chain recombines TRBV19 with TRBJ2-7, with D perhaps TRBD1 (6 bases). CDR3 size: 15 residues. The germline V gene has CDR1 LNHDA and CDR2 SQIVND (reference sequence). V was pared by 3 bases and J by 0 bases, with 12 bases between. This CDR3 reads CASSIRTGYSYEQYF. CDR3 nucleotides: TGTGCCAGTAGTATTCGTACAGGGTACTCCTACGAGCAGTACTTC.

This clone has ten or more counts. CDR3 DNA sequence: TGTGCCAGCAGTCCTACCGGAGGGACTAGCGGGGGGGCCAATACGCAGTATTTT. Amino acid sequence: CASSPTGGTSGGANTQYF. The chain carries TRBV28 and TRBJ2-3; 16 positions agree with TRBD2. The CDR3 totals 18 residues. Germline V lookup: CDR1 MDHEN, CDR2 SYDVKM. Germline trimming cut 5 bases from V and 7 bases from J; bases unmatched to any gene: 12.

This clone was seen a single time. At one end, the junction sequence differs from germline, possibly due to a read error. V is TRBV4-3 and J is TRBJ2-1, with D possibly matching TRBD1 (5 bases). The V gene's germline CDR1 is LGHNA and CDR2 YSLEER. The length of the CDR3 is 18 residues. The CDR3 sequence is CASSQDPIAGISYNEHFF. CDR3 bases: TGCGCCAGCAGCCAAGATCCGATCGCAGGGATCTCCTACAATGAGCATTTCTTC.

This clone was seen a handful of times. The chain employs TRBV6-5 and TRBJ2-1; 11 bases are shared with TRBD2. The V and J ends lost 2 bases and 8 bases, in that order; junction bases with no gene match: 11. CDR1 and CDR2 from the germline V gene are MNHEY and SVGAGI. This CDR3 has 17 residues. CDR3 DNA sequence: TGTGCCAGCAGTTACCTAGAAACTAGCGGGAGCCCCCATGAGCAGTTCTTC. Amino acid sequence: CASSYLETSGSPHEQFF.

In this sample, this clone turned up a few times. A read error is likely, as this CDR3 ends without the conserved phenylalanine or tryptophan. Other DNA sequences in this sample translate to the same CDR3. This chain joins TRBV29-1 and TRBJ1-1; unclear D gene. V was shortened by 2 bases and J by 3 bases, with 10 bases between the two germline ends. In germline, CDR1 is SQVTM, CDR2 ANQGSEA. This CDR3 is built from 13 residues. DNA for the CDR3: TGCAGCGTTGAAAGGGCAGGTGACACTGAAGCTTTCCTT. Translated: CSVERAGDTEAFL.

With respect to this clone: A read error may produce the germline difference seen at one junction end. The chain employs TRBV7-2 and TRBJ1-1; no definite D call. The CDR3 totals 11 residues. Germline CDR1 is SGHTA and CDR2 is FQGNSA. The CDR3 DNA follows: TGTGCCAGCAGTATGTGGCCTGAAGCTTTCTTC. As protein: CASSMWPEAFF.

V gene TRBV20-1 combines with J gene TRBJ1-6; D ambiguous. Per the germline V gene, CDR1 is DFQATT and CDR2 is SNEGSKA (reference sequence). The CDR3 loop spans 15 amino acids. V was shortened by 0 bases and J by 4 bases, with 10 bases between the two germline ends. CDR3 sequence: CSARDAERYNSPLHF. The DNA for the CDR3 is TGCAGTGCTAGAGATGCGGAACGATATAATTCACCCCTCCACTTT.

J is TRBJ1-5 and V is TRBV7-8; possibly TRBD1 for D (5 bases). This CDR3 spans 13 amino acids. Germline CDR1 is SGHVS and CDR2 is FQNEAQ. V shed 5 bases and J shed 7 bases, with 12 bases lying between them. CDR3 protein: CASSTSRAQPQHF. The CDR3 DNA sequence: TGTGCCAGCAGCACTTCCAGGGCCCAGCCCCAGCATTTT.

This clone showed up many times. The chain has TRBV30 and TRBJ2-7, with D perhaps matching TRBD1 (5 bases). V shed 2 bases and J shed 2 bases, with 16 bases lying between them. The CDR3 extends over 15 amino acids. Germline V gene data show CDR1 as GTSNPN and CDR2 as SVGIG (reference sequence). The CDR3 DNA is TGTGCCTGGAGTCCAGGGCAGTCAATTCCCTACGAGCAGTACTTC. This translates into CAWSPGQSIPYEQYF.

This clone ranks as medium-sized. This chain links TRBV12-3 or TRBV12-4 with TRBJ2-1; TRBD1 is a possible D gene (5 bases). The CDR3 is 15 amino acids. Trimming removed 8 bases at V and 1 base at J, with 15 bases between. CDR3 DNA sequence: TGTGCCAGCGCTGCAACAGGTCTTTCCTACAATGAGCAGTTCTTC. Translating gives CASAATGLSYNEQFF.

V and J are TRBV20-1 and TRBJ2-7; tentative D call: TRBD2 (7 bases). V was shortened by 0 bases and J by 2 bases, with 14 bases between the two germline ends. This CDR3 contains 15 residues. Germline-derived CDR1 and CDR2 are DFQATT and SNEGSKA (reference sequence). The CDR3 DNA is TGCAGTGCTAGAGATCTGGGGGGGGGCACCTACGAGCAGTACTTC. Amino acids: CSARDLGGGTYEQYF.

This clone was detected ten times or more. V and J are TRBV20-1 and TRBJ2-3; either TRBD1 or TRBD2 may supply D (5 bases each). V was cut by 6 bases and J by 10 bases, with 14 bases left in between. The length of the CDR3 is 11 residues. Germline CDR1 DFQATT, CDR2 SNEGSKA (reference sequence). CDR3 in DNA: TGCAGTGCCACATCCGGGACGGCGCAGTATTTT. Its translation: CSATSGTAQYF.

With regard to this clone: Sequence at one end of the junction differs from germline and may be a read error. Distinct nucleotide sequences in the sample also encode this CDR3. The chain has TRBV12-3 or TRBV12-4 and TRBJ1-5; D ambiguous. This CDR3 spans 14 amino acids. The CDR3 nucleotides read TGTGCCAGCAGTTCTACAGCGAAAAACCAGCCCCAGCATTTC. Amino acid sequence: CASSSTAKNQPQHF.

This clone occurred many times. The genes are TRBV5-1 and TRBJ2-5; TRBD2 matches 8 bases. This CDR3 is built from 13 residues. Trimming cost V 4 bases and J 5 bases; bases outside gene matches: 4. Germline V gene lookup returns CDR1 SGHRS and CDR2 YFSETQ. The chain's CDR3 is CASSGASGETQYF. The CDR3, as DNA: TGCGCCAGCAGCGGGGCTAGCGGGGAGACCCAGTACTTC.

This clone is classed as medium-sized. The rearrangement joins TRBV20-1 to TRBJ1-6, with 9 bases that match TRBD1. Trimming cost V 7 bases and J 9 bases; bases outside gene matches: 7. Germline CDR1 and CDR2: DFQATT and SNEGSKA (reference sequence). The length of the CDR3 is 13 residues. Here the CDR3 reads CSVDGQGSSPLHF. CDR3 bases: TGCAGTGTCGACGGACAGGGGTCTTCACCCCTCCACTTT.